One and the same sample provided the 5 T cell receptor beta chains below, sequenced in a study of blood T cell repertoires in COVID-19 (dated by TCRdb to the early 2020s). Library preparation used the immunoSEQ multiplex PCR assay. TCRdb stores this immuneACCESS table with in-frame sequences only. Part of the clones is absent; in the studies checked, under half of the shortfall reflects unresolved V genes, and no reason is known for the rest. The sample yields around 13,000 clones; approximately 86% were counted once. The ten top clones hold roughly 50% of the sample. The sequenced sample consisted of peripheral blood. These TCRs come from a man older than 75 with acute or convalescent COVID-19.

The chain has TRBV2 and TRBJ1-2, with D hard to call. Germline loops: CDR1 SNHLY, CDR2 FYNNEI. Trimming removed 6 bases at V and 8 bases at J, with 19 bases between. The CDR3 runs to 14 residues. The CDR3 spells CASREVSSYLGYTF. DNA for the CDR3: TGTGCCAGCAGGGAGGTCAGTTCCTACTTGGGCTACACCTTC.

The chain carries TRBV6-5 and TRBJ1-4, with 8 bases matching TRBD1. The trim removed 5 bases at V and 8 bases at J, leaving 7 bases unmatched. Germline values: CDR1 MNHEY, CDR2 SVGAGI. This CDR3 spans 14 amino acids. CDR3 sequence reads: CASSTGQGSEKLFF. CDR3 in DNA: TGTGCCAGCAGTACTGGACAGGGTAGCGAAAAACTGTTTTTT.

The gene calls are TRBV11-2 and TRBJ2-1; 7 bases match TRBD1. Looked up from germline, CDR1 is SGHAT and CDR2 is FQNNGV. There are 15 residues in the CDR3. V was clipped by 5 bases and J by 8 bases; unmatched bases: 12. Here the CDR3 reads CASSPRQGSTYEQFF. CDR3 nucleotides: TGTGCCAGCAGCCCGAGACAGGGTAGCACCTATGAGCAGTTCTTC.

J is TRBJ1-2 and V is TRBV5-5, with 10 nucleotides matching TRBD1. Germline V lookup: CDR1 SGHKS, CDR2 YYEKEE (reference sequence). The CDR3 covers 15 residues. The junction had 7 bases not matched to a gene; V was cut back by 4 bases and J by 4 bases. CDR3 bases: TGTGCCAGCAGCGCGCGACAGGGGGCGACCTATGGCTACACCTTC. This codes for CASSARQGATYGYTF.

The chain employs TRBV10-2 and TRBJ2-3; maybe TRBD2 (6 bases). The CDR3 loop spans 14 amino acids. V lost 2 bases, J lost 4 bases, and 10 bases lay in between. Germline V gene sequence: CDR1 WSHSY, CDR2 SAAADI. The CDR3 loop is CASSEPPGADTQYF. CDR3 nucleotide sequence: TGCGCCAGCAGTGAGCCCCCGGGGGCAGATACGCAGTATTTT.